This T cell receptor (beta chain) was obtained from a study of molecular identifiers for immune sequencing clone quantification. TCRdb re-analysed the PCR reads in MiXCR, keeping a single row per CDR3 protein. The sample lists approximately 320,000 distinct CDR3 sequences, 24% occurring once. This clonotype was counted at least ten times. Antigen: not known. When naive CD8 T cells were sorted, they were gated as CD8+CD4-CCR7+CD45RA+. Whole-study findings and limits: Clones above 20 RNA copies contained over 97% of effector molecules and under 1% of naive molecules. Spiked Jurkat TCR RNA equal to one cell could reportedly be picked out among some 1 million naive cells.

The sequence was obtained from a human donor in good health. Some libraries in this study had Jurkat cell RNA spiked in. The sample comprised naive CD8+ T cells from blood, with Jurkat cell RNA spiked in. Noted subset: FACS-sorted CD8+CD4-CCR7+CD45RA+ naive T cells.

In nucleotides, the CDR3 is TGTGCCAGCAGTCGGGACAGGGGCCAAGAGACCCAGTACTTC. Translating gives CASSRDRGQETQYF. The chain couples TRBV28 to TRBJ2-5; 10 bases are a match to TRBD1. V trimming: 5 bases; J trimming: 1 base; junction bases outside the gene matches: 1. This CDR3 is 14 amino acids long. CDR1 MDHEN and CDR2 SYDVKM come from the germline V gene.